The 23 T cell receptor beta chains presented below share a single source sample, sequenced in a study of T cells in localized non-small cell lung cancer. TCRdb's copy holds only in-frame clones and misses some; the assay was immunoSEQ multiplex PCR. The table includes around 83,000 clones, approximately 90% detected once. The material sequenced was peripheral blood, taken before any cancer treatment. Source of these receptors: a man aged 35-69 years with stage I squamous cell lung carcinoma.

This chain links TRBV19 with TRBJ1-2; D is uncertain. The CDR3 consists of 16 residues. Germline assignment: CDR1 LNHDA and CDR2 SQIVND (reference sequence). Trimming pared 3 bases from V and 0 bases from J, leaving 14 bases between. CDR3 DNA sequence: TGTGCCAGTAGTATTGGGAGCTCTCAGGCTAACTATGGCTACACCTTC. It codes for CASSIGSSQANYGYTF.

The CDR3 here is CASSLGPLIQYF. DNA of the CDR3: TGTGCCAGCAGTTTAGGACCGCTTATTCAGTACTTC. The chain is built from TRBV28 and TRBJ2-4; D remains ambiguous. The germline V gene has CDR1 MDHEN and CDR2 SYDVKM. This CDR3 is 12 amino acids long. V was cut by 2 bases and J by 10 bases, with 9 bases left in between.

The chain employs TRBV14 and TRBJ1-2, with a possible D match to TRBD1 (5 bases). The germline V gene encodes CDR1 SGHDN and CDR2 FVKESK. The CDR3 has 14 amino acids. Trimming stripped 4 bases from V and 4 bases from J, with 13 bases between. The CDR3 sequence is CASSLFDSLYGYTF. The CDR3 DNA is TGTGCCAGCAGCCTATTCGACAGTCTCTATGGCTACACCTTC.

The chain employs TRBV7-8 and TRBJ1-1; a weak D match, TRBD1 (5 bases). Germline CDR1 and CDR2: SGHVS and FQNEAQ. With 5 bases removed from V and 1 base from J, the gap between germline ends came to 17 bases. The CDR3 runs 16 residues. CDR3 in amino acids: CASSPTRGGSNTEAFF. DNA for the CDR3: TGTGCCAGCAGCCCAACCCGGGGCGGGTCGAACACTGAAGCTTTCTTT.

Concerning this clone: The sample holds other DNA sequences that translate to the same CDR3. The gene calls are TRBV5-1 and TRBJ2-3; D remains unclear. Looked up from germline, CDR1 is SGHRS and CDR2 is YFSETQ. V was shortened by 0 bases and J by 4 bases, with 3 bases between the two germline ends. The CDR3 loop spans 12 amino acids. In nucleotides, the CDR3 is TGCGCCAGCAGCTTGGTGTCAGATACGCAGTATTTT. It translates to CASSLVSDTQYF.

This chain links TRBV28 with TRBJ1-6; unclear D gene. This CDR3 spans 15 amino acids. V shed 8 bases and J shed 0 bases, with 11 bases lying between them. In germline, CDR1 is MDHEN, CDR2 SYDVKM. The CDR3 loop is CASSGGSSYNSPLHF. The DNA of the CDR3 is TGTGCCAGCTCGGGAGGCAGCTCCTATAATTCACCCCTCCACTTT.

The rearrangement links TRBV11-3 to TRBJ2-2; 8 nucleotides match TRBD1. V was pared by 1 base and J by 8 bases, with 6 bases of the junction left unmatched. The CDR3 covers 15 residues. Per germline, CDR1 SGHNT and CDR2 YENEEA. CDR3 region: CASSLVGQAGGELFF. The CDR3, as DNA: TGTGCCAGCAGCTTAGTGGGACAGGCGGGAGGGGAGCTGTTTTTT. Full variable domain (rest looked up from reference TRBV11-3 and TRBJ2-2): EAGVVQSPRYKIIEKKQPVAFWCNPISGHNTLYWYLQNLGQGPELLIRYENEEAVDDSQLPKDRFSAERLKGVDSTLKIQPAELGDSAVYLCASSLVGQAGGELFFGEGSRLTVL.

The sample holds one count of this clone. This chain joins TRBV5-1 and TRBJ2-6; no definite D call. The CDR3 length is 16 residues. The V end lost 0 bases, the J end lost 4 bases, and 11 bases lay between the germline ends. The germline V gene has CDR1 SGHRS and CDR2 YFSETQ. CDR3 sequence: CASSLVVGPGANVLTF. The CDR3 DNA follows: TGCGCCAGCAGCTTGGTTGTGGGTCCAGGGGCCAACGTCCTGACTTTC.

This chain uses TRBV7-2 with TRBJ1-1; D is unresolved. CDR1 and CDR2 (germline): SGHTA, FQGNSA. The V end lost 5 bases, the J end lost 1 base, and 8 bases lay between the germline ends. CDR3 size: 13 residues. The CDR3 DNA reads TGTGCCAGCAGCGACGGGCCGAACACTGAAGCTTTCTTT. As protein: CASSDGPNTEAFF.

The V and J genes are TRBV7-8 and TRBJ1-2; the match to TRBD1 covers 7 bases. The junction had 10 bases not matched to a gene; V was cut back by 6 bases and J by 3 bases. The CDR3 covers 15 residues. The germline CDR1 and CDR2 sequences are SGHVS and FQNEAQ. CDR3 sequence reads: CASSPDPTGDYGYTF. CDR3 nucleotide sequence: TGTGCCAGCAGTCCTGATCCCACAGGGGACTATGGCTACACCTTC. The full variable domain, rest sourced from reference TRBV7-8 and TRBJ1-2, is GAGVSQSPRYKVAKRGQDVALRCDPISGHVSLFWYQQALGQGPEFLTYFQNEAQLDKSGLPSDRFFAERPEGSVSTLKIQRTQQEDSAVYLCASSPDPTGDYGYTFGSGTRLTVV.

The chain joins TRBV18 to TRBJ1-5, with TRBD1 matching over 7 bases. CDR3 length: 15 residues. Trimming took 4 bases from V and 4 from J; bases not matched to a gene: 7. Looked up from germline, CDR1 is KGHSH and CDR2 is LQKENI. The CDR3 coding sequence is TGTGCCAGCTCACGTATTCAGGGGGAGAATCAGCCCCAGCATTTT. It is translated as CASSRIQGENQPQHF.

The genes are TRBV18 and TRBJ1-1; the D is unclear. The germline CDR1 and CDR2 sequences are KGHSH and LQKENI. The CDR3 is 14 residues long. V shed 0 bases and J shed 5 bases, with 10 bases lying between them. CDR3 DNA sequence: TGTGCCAGCTCACCACCGACGAAAGGGACTGAAGCTTTCTTT. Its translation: CASSPPTKGTEAFF. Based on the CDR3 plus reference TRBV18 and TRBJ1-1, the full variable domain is NAGVMQNPRHLVRRRGQEARLRCSPMKGHSHVYWYRQLPEEGLKFMVYLQKENIIDESGMPKERFSAEFPKEGPSILRIQQVVRGDSAAYFCASSPPTKGTEAFFGQGTRLTVV.

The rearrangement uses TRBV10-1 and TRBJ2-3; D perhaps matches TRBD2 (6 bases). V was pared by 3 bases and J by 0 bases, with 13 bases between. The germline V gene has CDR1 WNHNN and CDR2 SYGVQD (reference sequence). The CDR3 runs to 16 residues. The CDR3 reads CASSEPRDSSTDTQYF. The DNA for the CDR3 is TGCGCCAGCAGTGAACCCCGGGACTCTAGCACAGATACGCAGTATTTT.

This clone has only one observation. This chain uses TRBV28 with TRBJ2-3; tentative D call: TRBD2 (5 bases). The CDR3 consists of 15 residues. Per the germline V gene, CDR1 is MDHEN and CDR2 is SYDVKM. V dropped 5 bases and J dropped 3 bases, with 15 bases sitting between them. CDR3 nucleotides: TGTGCCAGCAGTGATCCGGGGAAGAGGACAGATACGCAGTATTTT. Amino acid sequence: CASSDPGKRTDTQYF.

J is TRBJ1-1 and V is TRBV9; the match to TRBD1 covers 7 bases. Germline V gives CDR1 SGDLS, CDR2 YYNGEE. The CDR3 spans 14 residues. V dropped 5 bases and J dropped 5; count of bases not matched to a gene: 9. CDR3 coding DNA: TGTGCCAGCAGTCCGGACAGGATGCGGACTGAAGCTTTCTTT. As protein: CASSPDRMRTEAFF.

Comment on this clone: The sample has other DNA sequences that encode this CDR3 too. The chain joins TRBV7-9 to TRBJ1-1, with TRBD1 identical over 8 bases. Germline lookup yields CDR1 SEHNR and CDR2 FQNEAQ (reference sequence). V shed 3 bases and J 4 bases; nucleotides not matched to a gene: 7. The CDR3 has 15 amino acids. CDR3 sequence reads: CASSFLLTGGTEAFF. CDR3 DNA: TGTGCCAGCAGCTTCCTACTAACAGGGGGCACTGAAGCTTTCTTT. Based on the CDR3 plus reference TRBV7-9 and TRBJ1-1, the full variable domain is DTGVSQNPRHKITKRGQNVTFRCDPISEHNRLYWYRQTLGQGPEFLTYFQNEAQLEKSRLLSDRFSAERPKGSFSTLEIQRTEQGDSAMYLCASSFLLTGGTEAFFGQGTRLTVV.

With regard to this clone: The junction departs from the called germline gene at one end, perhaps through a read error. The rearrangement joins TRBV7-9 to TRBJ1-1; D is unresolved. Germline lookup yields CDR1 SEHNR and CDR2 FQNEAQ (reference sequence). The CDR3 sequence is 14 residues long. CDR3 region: CASSLGLMNIEAFF. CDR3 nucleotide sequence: TGTGCCAGCAGCTTAGGTTTAATGAACATTGAAGCTTTCTTT.

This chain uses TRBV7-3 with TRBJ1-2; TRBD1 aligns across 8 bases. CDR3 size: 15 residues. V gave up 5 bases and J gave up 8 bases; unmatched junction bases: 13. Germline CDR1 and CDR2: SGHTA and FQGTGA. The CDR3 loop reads CASSPNPGQAGGYTF. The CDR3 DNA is TGTGCCAGCAGCCCAAATCCGGGACAGGCTGGGGGCTACACCTTC. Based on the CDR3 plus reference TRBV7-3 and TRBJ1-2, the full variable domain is GAGVSQTPSNKVTEKGKYVELRCDPISGHTALYWYRQSLGQGPEFLIYFQGTGAADDSGLPNDRFFAVRPEGSVSTLKIQRTERGDSAVYLCASSPNPGQAGGYTFGSGTRLTVV.

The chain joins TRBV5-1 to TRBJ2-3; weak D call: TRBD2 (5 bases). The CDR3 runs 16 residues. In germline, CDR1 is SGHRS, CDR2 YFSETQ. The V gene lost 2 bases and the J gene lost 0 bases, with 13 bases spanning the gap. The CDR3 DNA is TGCGCCAGCAGCTTAAACTCTGACTACAGCACAGATACGCAGTATTTT. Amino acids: CASSLNSDYSTDTQYF. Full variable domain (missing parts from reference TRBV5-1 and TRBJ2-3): KAGVTQTPRYLIKTRGQQVTLSCSPISGHRSVSWYQQTPGQGLQFLFEYFSETQRNKGNFPGRFSGRQFSNSRSEMNVSTLELGDSALYLCASSLNSDYSTDTQYFGPGTRLTVL.

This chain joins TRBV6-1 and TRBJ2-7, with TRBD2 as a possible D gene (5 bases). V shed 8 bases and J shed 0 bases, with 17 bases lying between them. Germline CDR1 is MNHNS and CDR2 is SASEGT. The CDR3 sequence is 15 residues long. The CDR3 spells CASSSRALSSYEQYF. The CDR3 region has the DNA TGTGCCAGCTCCTCGAGGGCACTTAGCTCCTACGAGCAGTACTTC.

This chain's CDR3 is CASSSRKDRVFEQYF. CDR3 nucleotides: TGTGCCAGCAGCTCCCGCAAGGACAGGGTCTTCGAGCAGTACTTC. V usage is TRBV11-2 and J usage is TRBJ2-7, with 8 nucleotides matching TRBD1. Germline values: CDR1 SGHAT, CDR2 FQNNGV. V lost 4 bases, J lost 6 bases, and 11 bases stayed unmatched. This CDR3 has 15 amino acids. Supplemented by reference TRBV11-2 and TRBJ2-7, the full variable domain reads EAGVAQSPRYKIIEKRQSVAFWCNPISGHATLYWYQQILGQGPKLLIQFQNNGVVDDSQLPKDRFSAERLKGVDSTLKIQPAKLEDSAVYLCASSSRKDRVFEQYFGPGTRLTVT.

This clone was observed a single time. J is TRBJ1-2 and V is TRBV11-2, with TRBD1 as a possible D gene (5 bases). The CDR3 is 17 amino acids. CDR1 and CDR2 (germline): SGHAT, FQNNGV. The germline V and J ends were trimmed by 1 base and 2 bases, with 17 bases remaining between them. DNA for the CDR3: TGTGCCAGCAGCTTAGTGTATGGGGGGATCAGGAACTATGGCTACACCTTC. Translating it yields CASSLVYGGIRNYGYTF.

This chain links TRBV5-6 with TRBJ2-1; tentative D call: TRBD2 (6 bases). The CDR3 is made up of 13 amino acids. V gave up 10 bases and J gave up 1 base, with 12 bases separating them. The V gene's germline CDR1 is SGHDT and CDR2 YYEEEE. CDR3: CAGGTGSYNEQFF. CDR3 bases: TGTGCCGGAGGGACGGGTTCCTACAATGAGCAGTTCTTC.